This TCR beta chain came from a study of blood T cell repertoires in COVID-19. The protocol was immunoSEQ multiplex PCR, while the TCRdb copy is restricted to in-frame clones and leaves out a portion. This table holds about 200,000 clones, 75% to 90% found once. This TCR was recovered from a man in his sixties who had recovered from COVID-19. The sequenced sample was peripheral blood.

The CDR3 loop is CASSLPNTGELFF. The CDR3 DNA reads as TGTGCCAGCAGCCTTCCGAACACCGGGGAGCTGTTTTTT. This chain joins TRBV7-2 and TRBJ2-2; D gene ambiguous. This CDR3 comprises 13 residues. Deletions cut 5 bases from V and 0 bases from J, with 4 bases between. Germline V CDR1 and CDR2: SGHTA, FQGNSA.